Shown below are 21 T cell receptor beta chains from a single sample sequenced in a study of metastatic and nonmetastatic thyroid tumors. Patients had received no treatment of any kind before thyroid surgery. TCRdb re-clonotyped the PCR reads via MiXCR. The table has 85,000 to 100,000 clones, more than 9.5% seen once; the top ten hold around 11%. Sample: blood. These receptors came from a female donor with papillary thyroid cancer or a benign thyroid nodule (not recorded which). Some clones in this sample may be carry-over from other donors' samples.

The genes are TRBV9 and TRBJ2-4, with TRBD1 matching 9 bases. The V and J ends lost 4 bases and 0 bases, in that order; junction bases with no gene match: 5. Germline lookup yields CDR1 SGDLS and CDR2 YYNGEE. The CDR3 covers 16 residues. DNA of the CDR3: TGTGCCAGCAGCCGCCTGACAGGGGGAGCCAAAAACATTCAGTACTTC. It codes for CASSRLTGGAKNIQYF.

At least ten counts were recorded for this clone. This chain joins TRBV29-1 and TRBJ1-2, with 9 bases lining up with TRBD1. V lost 4 bases and J lost 6; bases outside the gene matches: 6. The CDR3 is made up of 13 amino acids. Germline-derived CDR1 and CDR2 are SQVTM and ANQGSEA. The CDR3 DNA is TGCAGCGTTGGAACAGGGGGCAACCATGGCTACACCTTC. The encoded protein is CSVGTGGNHGYTF.

This clone was recorded at least ten times. This CDR3 reads CAWSVPQGKWNYGYTF. The CDR3 DNA follows: TGTGCCTGGAGTGTCCCACAGGGAAAGTGGAACTATGGCTACACCTTC. The rearrangement uses TRBV30 and TRBJ1-2; TRBD1 is a possible D gene (6 bases). Germline CDR1 and CDR2: GTSNPN and SVGIG (reference sequence). The germline V and J ends were trimmed by 0 bases and 2 bases, with 16 bases remaining between them. The CDR3 has 16 amino acids. Looking up the rest from reference TRBV30 and TRBJ1-2 gives the full variable domain: SQTIHQWPATLVQPVGSPLSLECTVEGTSNPNLYWYRQAAGRGLQLLFYSVGIGQISSEVPQNLSASRPQDRQFILSSKKLLLSDSGFYLCAWSVPQGKWNYGYTFGSGTRLTVV.

This clone was recorded at least ten times. The rearrangement uses TRBV29-1 and TRBJ2-7; 10 nucleotides agree with TRBD2. Germline CDR1 SQVTM, CDR2 ANQGSEA. V lost 4 bases to trimming and J lost 6 bases; unmatched junction nucleotides: 12. There are 15 residues in the CDR3. CDR3 sequence reads: CSVGGPSGSVSEQYF. The CDR3 bases are TGCAGCGTTGGGGGCCCTAGCGGGAGTGTGAGCGAGCAGTACTTC.

This clone was recorded many times. V usage is TRBV4-1 and J usage is TRBJ2-1, with 8 bases aligning to TRBD2. The V and J ends lost 4 bases and 9 bases, in that order; junction bases with no gene match: 14. The germline CDR1 and CDR2 sequences are MGHRA and YSYEKL. The CDR3 is 16 amino acids. The CDR3 DNA is TGCGCCAGCAGCCCCCGACTGGGACTAGGTAACTCTGAGCAGTTCTTC. Its translation is CASSPRLGLGNSEQFF.

This clone was picked up many times. This sequence joins TRBV20-1 and TRBJ2-1; 10 bases line up with TRBD2. This CDR3 contains 13 residues. CDR1 DFQATT and CDR2 SNEGSKA come from the germline V gene (reference sequence). Here the CDR3 DNA reads TGCAGGGTCCCTAGCGGGAGTGACAATGAGCAGTTCTTC. It encodes CRVPSGSDNEQFF.

This clone has ten or more counts. The chain is built from TRBV28 and TRBJ2-2; 8 bases align to TRBD1. The length of the CDR3 is 15 residues. CDR1 and CDR2 from the germline V gene are MDHEN and SYDVKM. V lost 6 bases and J lost 6; bases outside the gene matches: 9. The CDR3 sequence is CASRRGAGGPGELFF. Written as DNA, the CDR3 is TGTGCCAGCAGGCGTGGGGCAGGGGGCCCCGGGGAGCTGTTTTTT.

This clone was seen only once. CDR3 residues: CAWNKVGNTEAFF. CDR3 coding DNA: TGTGCCTGGAATAAGGTCGGGAACACTGAAGCTTTCTTT. The gene calls are TRBV30 and TRBJ1-1; D unresolved. Trimming removed 4 bases at V and 1 base at J, with 10 bases between. Per the germline V gene, CDR1 is GTSNPN and CDR2 is SVGIG (reference sequence). The CDR3 runs to 13 residues.

Ten or more counts support this clone. J is TRBJ2-2 and V is TRBV11-1; 8 nucleotides line up with TRBD2. CDR3 length: 17 amino acids. V lost 0 bases to trimming and J lost 7 bases; unmatched junction nucleotides: 10. Germline lookup yields CDR1 SGHAT and CDR2 FQDESV (reference sequence). CDR3 loop: CASSLAGGLGHGGELFF. CDR3 nucleotide sequence: TGTGCCAGCAGCTTAGCAGGGGGACTAGGTCATGGCGGGGAGCTGTTTTTT.

This clone has ten or more counts. Within the sample, other DNA sequences also encode this same CDR3. This chain uses TRBV5-1 with TRBJ2-7; 7 nucleotides align to TRBD2. This CDR3 has 15 amino acids. Germline CDR1 and CDR2: SGHRS and YFSETQ. With V trimmed by 7 bases and J by 2 bases, 12 bases remained unmatched. CDR3 bases: TGCGCCAGCTCCACTCAAACGGGAGGTCCCTACGAGCAGTACTTC. It yields the protein CASSTQTGGPYEQYF.

The count of this clone is one. This CDR3 reads CASSSWTSGSAETQYF. For the CDR3, the DNA is TGCGCCAGCAGCTCTTGGACTAGCGGGAGTGCGGAGACCCAGTACTTC. The chain has TRBV4-1 and TRBJ2-5, with 13 bases aligning to TRBD2. The V gene end was trimmed by 5 bases and the J gene end by 5 bases; junction bases not matched to a gene: 8. The CDR3 covers 16 residues. CDR1 is MGHRA, CDR2 YSYEKL, per germline.

The chain employs TRBV19 and TRBJ1-1; no clear D gene. CDR1 and CDR2 (germline): LNHDA, SQIVND (reference sequence). The CDR3 has 11 amino acids. The V end was cut by 8 bases, the J end by 4 bases, with 8 bases between. The CDR3 nucleotides are TGTGCCAGTTCCCCCGGCACTGAAGCTTTCTTT. Amino acids: CASSPGTEAFF.

This clone occurred many times. The genes are TRBV28 and TRBJ1-1; D is perhaps TRBD1 (5 bases). The CDR3 consists of 15 residues. Germline values: CDR1 MDHEN, CDR2 SYDVKM. The V end lost 3 bases, the J end lost 4 bases, and 15 bases lay between the germline ends. The CDR3 nucleotides read TGTGCCAGCAGTTTCCCAGAAGAGGGGTCCACTGAAGCTTTCTTT. Encoded protein: CASSFPEEGSTEAFF.

In its sample, this clone was seen many times. J is TRBJ2-7 and V is TRBV3-1; the D is unclear. V lost 6 bases and J lost 2, with 17 bases in between. There are 15 residues in the CDR3. Germline values: CDR1 LGHDT, CDR2 YNNKEL (reference sequence). CDR3 in DNA: TGTGCCAGCAGGAAACAGCCGGGCCAGACCTACGAGCAGTACTTC. Residues: CASRKQPGQTYEQYF.

This clone was recorded many times. The rearrangement uses TRBV9 and TRBJ2-1; the match to TRBD1 covers 8 bases. With 0 bases clipped from V and 7 bases from J, the junction kept 6 bases outside the gene matches. Germline CDR1 reads SGDLS; CDR2 reads YYNGEE. This CDR3 has 15 residues. CDR3 in amino acids: CASSVARGRRNEQFF. The CDR3 nucleotides are TGTGCCAGCAGCGTAGCCAGGGGGCGACGAAATGAGCAGTTCTTC.

This clone has ten or more counts. The V gene is TRBV28, the J gene TRBJ2-5; 13 bases align to TRBD2. Germline CDR1 MDHEN, CDR2 SYDVKM. CDR3 length: 15 amino acids. The V and J ends lost 6 bases and 6 bases, in that order; junction bases with no gene match: 7. CDR3 amino acids: CASSRTSGSRKTQYF. CDR3 bases: TGTGCCAGCAGCAGGACTAGCGGGAGTCGAAAGACCCAGTACTTC.

The J gene is TRBJ2-7, the V gene TRBV28, with D possibly matching TRBD2 (6 bases). The length of the CDR3 is 13 residues. Trimming took 5 bases from V and 7 from J, leaving 15 bases between them. Looked up from germline, CDR1 is MDHEN and CDR2 is SYDVKM. CDR3: CASSPLTSDEQYF. CDR3 bases: TGTGCCAGCAGTCCACTGACTAGTGATGAGCAGTACTTC.

In this sample, this clone turned up many times. J is TRBJ2-2 and V is TRBV6-5; D is possibly TRBD2 (7 bases). The V and J ends lost 0 bases and 5 bases respectively, with 19 bases between them. Germline V gene lookup returns CDR1 MNHEY and CDR2 SVGAGI. The CDR3 loop spans 18 amino acids. The CDR3 loop reads CASSYSTVVGGGTGELFF. As DNA, the CDR3 is TGTGCCAGCAGTTACTCGACGGTTGTGGGAGGGGGAACCGGGGAGCTGTTTTTT.

The chain uses TRBV12-3 or TRBV12-4 and TRBJ1-2; D might be TRBD1 (5 bases). Between the trimmed V and J ends, which lost 1 base and 3 bases, there was a span of 12 bases. The CDR3 covers 15 residues. CDR3 sequence (DNA): TGTGCCAGCAGTTTAGGTGGGGCGCATCACTATGGCTACACCTTC. Translation: CASSLGGAHHYGYTF.

This clone was observed at least ten times. This CDR3 is also generated by other DNA sequences in the sample. The rearrangement joins TRBV4-2 to TRBJ2-1; TRBD1 aligns across 7 bases. Germline-derived CDR1 and CDR2 are LGHNA and YNFKEQ. The CDR3 consists of 16 residues. The trim removed 0 bases at V and 7 bases at J, leaving 9 bases unmatched. The chain's CDR3 is CASSQDLRGRGNEQFF. The CDR3, as DNA: TGTGCCAGCAGCCAAGATCTCAGGGGGAGAGGTAATGAGCAGTTCTTC.

This clone has at least ten counts. The chain couples TRBV30 to TRBJ2-1, with D perhaps assigned TRBD1 or TRBD2 (5 bases each). The ends were cut back, 4 bases at V and 4 bases at J, with 17 bases in the middle. This CDR3 has 15 amino acids. Germline V CDR1 and CDR2: GTSNPN, SVGIG (reference sequence). CDR3 loop: CAWIDRTSGYNEQFF. The DNA of the CDR3 is TGTGCCTGGATCGACAGAACTAGTGGATACAATGAGCAGTTCTTC.